This TCR beta chain was found in a study of CD4+ T cells in melanoma. Findings and limits, study-wide: Neoantigen-specific CD4+ T cells in melanoma reportedly had diverse differentiation states.

V dropped 8 bases and J dropped 1; count of bases not matched to a gene: 3. The CDR3 has 14 residues. Germline CDR1 reads SNHLY; CDR2 reads FYNNEI. A word on this clone: Its matching antigen is unknown.

Profiling relied on immunoSEQ multiplex PCR, and the TCRdb table lists in-frame clones only, not all of them. The data contain fewer than 4,500 clones, over 65% of them singletons. V usage is TRBV2 and J usage is TRBJ1-5, with 9 bases fitting TRBD1. The sequencing sample was made of cells from a culture (not recorded whether cultured in vitro). The TCR originated in a human donor with melanoma. The CDR3 coding sequence is TGTGCCAGCCGGGGGACAGGGAGCAATCAGCCCCAGCATTTT. Its protein product is CASRGTGSNQPQHF.